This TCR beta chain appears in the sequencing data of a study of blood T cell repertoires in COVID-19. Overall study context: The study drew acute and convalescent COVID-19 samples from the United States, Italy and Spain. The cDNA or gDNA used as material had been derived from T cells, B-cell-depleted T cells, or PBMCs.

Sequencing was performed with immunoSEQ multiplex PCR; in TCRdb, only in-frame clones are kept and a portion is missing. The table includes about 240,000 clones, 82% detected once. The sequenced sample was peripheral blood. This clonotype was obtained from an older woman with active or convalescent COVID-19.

CDR3 sequence: CASSLEHASEQYF. The CDR3 bases are TGTGCCAGCAGCTTAGAGCACGCGAGCGAGCAGTACTTC. This chain joins TRBV7-3 and TRBJ2-7; D gene ambiguous. Between the trimmed V and J ends, which lost 2 bases and 6 bases, there was a span of 11 bases. The length of the CDR3 is 13 residues. From germline, CDR1 is SGHTA and CDR2 FQGTGA.